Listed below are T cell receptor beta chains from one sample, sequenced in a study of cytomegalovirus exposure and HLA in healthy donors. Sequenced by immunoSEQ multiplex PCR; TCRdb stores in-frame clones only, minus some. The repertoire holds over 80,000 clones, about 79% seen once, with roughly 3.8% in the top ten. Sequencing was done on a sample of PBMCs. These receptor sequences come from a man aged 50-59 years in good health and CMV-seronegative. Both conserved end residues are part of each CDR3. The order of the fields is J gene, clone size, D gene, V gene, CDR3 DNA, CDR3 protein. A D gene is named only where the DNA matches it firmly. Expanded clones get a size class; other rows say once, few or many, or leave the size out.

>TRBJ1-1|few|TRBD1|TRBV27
TGTGCCAGCAACCGACAGGGGCCGAACACTGAAGCTTTCTTT
CASNRQGPNTEAFF
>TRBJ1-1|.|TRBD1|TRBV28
TGTGCCAGCAGTTTATGGGGGACAGTCGAGTATGAAGCTTTCTTT
CASSLWGTVEYEAFF
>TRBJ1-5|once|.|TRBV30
TGTGCCTGGAGTGTTGAGAGCAATCAGCCCCAGCATTTT
CAWSVESNQPQHF
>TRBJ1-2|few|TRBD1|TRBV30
TGTGCCTGGAGTGGACGCTACAGGGGCCCGGGCGGCTACACCTTC
CAWSGRYRGPGGYTF
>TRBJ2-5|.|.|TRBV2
TGTGCCAGCAGTGAAGCCCGGGGGACCCAGTACTTC
CASSEARGTQYF
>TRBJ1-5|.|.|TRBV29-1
TGCAGCGTACGGGTAAGCAATCAGCCCCAGCATTTT
CSVRVSNQPQHF
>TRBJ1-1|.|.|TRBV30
TGTGCCTGGAATCTTCAGGCGAACACTGAAGCTTTCTTT
CAWNLQANTEAFF
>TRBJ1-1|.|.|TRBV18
TGTGCCAGCTCACCTCAAAACACTGAAGCTTTCTTT
CASSPQNTEAFF
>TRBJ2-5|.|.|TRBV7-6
TGTGCCAGCAGCTTATCAGGTGGGCCGGCGGAGACCCAGTACTTC
CASSLSGGPAETQYF
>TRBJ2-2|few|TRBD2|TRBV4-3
TGCGCCAGCAGCCAACCGGGACTAGCGGGAGGGAACACCGGGGAGCTGTTTTTT
CASSQPGLAGGNTGELFF
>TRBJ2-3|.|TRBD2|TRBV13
TGTGCCAGCAGCCCTCGTGGTAGCGGGGAGAGAAATACGCAGTATTTT
CASSPRGSGERNTQYF
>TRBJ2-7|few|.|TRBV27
TGTGCCAGCACCCCAACAGGGACCCTCTCCTACGAGCAGTACTTC
CASTPTGTLSYEQYF
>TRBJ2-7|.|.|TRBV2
TGTGCCAGCACTGAGGAAAGGGGCTACGAGCAGTACTTC
CASTEERGYEQYF
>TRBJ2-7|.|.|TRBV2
TGTGCCAGCAGTGTCGGGGTCTACGAGCAGTACTTC
CASSVGVYEQYF
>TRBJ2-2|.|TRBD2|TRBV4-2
TGTGCCAGCAGCCAACGACTAGCGGGAGAGGACACCGGGGAGCTGTTTTTT
CASSQRLAGEDTGELFF
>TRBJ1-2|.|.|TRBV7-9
TGTGCCAGCGGACTAGGGGGGGGGTATGGCTACACCTTC
CASGLGGGYGYTF
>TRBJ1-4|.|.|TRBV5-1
TGCGCCAGCAGCTTGGAGGTCAGGGATGAAAAACTGTTTTTT
CASSLEVRDEKLFF
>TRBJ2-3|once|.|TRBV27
TGTGCCACCAAACCGACCCTAGGCCGTACGCAGTATTTT
CATKPTLGRTQYF
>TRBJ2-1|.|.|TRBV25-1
TGTGCCAGCAGCACAGACTGGAGGGGCCACAATGAGCAGTTCTTC
CASSTDWRGHNEQFF
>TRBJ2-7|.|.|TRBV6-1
TGTGCCTGCTACAGGGCCCCCTACGAGCAGTACTTC
CACYRAPYEQYF
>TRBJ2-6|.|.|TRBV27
TGTGCCAGCAGATCTACCCTTTCTGGGGCCAACGTCCTGACTTTC
CASRSTLSGANVLTF
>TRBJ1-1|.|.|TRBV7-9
TGTGCCAGCAGCTTAGTCTCACGGGAGGTGAACACTGAAGCTTTCTTT
CASSLVSREVNTEAFF
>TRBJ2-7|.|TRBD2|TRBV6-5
TGTGCCAGCAGTTCACCAGCGGGAGCCATCTACGAGCAGTACTTC
CASSSPAGAIYEQYF
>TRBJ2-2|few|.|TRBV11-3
TGTGCCAGCAGCTTCGGGGGATCCACCGGGGAGCTGTTTTTT
CASSFGGSTGELFF
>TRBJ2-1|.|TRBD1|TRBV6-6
TGTGCCAGCAGTCCTATCCGGGACAGGGAGGACAATGAGCAGTTCTTC
CASSPIRDREDNEQFF
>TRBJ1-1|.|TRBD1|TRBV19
TGTGCCATATTTGACAGGGGAAAAGCTTTCTTT
CAIFDRGKAFF
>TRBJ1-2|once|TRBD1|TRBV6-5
TGTGCCAGCAGTTACGCCGACAGGGCTCGTGGCTACACCTTC
CASSYADRARGYTF
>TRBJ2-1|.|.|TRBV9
TGTGCCAGCAGCGTAGATACCCGCGATGAGCAGTTCTTC
CASSVDTRDEQFF
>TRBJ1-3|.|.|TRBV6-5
TGTGCCAGCAGTCGCGGGCTAGGGGGAAACACCATATATTTT
CASSRGLGGNTIYF
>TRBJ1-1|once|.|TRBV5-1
TGCGCCAGCAGCTCCCTGGGGGAGGCCAACACTGAAGCTTTCTTT
CASSSLGEANTEAFF
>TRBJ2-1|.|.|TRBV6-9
TGTGCCAGCAGTCTTCCAGAGCGTGAGCAGTTCTTC
CASSLPEREQFF
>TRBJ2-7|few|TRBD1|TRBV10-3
TGTGCCTCGGGACAGGGTTTCACCGAGCAGTACTTC
CASGQGFTEQYF
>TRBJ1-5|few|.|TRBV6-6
TGTGCCAGCAGTTACTCGAGTCAGGGGACTCAGCCCCAGCATTTT
CASSYSSQGTQPQHF
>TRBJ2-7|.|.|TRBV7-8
TGTGCCAGCAGCTTACGAGTGCTAGCCGACTCCTACGAGCAGTACTTC
CASSLRVLADSYEQYF
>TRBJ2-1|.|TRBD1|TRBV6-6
TGTGCCACTCAGGGGGCGGGCAATGAGCAGTTCTTC
CATQGAGNEQFF
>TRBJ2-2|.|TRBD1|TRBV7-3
TGTGCCAGCAGGTCCGGGACAGGGCGTACCGGGGAGCTGTTTTTT
CASRSGTGRTGELFF
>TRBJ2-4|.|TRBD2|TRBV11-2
TGTGCCAGCAGCTTTAGACTAGCGGGAGGTCTTTACGGGGAAAACATTCAGTACTTC
CASSFRLAGGLYGENIQYF
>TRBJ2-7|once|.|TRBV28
TGTGCCAGCAGTCGATACGGCGAGCAGTACTTC
CASSRYGEQYF
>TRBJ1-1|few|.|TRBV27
TGTGCCAGCAGTTTAGACGCGCGGGGGAACACTGAAGCTTTCTTT
CASSLDARGNTEAFF
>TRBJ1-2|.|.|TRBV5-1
TGCGCCAGCAGCTTGGGTCAGGGTAATGGCTACACCTTC
CASSLGQGNGYTF
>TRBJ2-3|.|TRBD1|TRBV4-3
TGCGCCAGCAGCCAAGACGGCAGGACAGGGGTCCCAGATACGCAGTATTTT
CASSQDGRTGVPDTQYF
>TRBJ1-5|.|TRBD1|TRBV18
TGTGCCAGCTCACCTGGACAGGGGGCCGGTCAGCCCCAGCATTTT
CASSPGQGAGQPQHF
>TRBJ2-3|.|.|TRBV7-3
TGTGCCAGCAGCTGGACTAGCACAGATACGCAGTATTTT
CASSWTSTDTQYF
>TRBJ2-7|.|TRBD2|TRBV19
TGTGCCAGTAACCCAGGGGAGGGACTAGCGGGAGTGGTGTACGAGCAGTACTTC
CASNPGEGLAGVVYEQYF
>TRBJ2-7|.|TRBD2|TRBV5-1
TGCGCCAGCAGCTTGGACCCTCTGGGCGGGGGGCGGTACGAGCAGTACTTC
CASSLDPLGGGRYEQYF
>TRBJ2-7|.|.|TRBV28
TGTGCCAGCAGTCCGCGTCCGGGCGAGCAGTACTTC
CASSPRPGEQYF
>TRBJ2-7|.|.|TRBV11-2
TGTGCCAGCAGCTTCCTAGCGAACGAGCAGTACTTC
CASSFLANEQYF
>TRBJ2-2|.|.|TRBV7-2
TGTGCCAGCAGCCTCCTAGTCACCGGGGAGCTGTTTTTT
CASSLLVTGELFF